This TCR beta chain came from a study of blood T cell repertoires in COVID-19. In the authors' methods: By means of reference gene primer amplification, nucleated cell counts were estimated. Sequencing was performed with immunoSEQ multiplex PCR; in TCRdb, only in-frame clones are kept and a portion is missing. From that table come the V and J calls and clone size; the DNA was used to work out D and trimming. The data hold around 220,000 clones, with 65% to 85% observed a single time. The V gene end was trimmed by 5 bases and the J gene end by 5 bases; junction bases not matched to a gene: 6. Germline V lookup: CDR1 MNHNY, CDR2 SVGAGI (reference sequence). This CDR3 spans 14 amino acids.

Sequenced material: PBMCs or T cells enriched from blood (not recorded which). The clonotype originates from a woman in her 40s who had recovered from COVID-19. The chain combines TRBV6-6 with TRBJ2-7; 10 nucleotides agree with TRBD2. For the CDR3, the DNA is TGTGCCAGCAGTACTAGCGGGATCGCCCACGAGCAGTACTTC. Its translation is CASSTSGIAHEQYF.